Shown below are 18 T cell receptor beta chains from a single sample sequenced in a study of T cells in localized non-small cell lung cancer. Libraries were prepared by immunoSEQ multiplex PCR; TCRdb keeps only in-frame clonotypes and omits some of them. The table shows 35,000 to 45,000 clones, with 81% occurring only once. The sample in question was peripheral blood mononuclear cells, obtained before any cancer treatment. These receptors were collected from a male donor aged 60 or older with stage II lung adenocarcinoma.

This clone was seen a single time. Germline and junction disagree at one end, which may indicate a read error. The DNA of the CDR3 is TGTGCCAGCAGTTTAAGCTCCAGAATTAGGGTCTTC. It specifies CASSLSSRIRVF. This chain joins TRBV28 and TRBJ2-1; D gene ambiguous. The CDR3 extends over 12 amino acids. CDR1 is MDHEN and CDR2 is SYDVKM in the germline V gene. Using reference TRBV28 and TRBJ2-1 for the parts outside the CDR3, the full variable domain is DVKVTQSSRYLVKRTGEKVFLECVQDMDHENMFWYRQDPGLGLRLIYFSYDVKMKEKGDIPEGYSVSREKKERFSLILESASTNQTSMYLCASSLSSRIRVFGPGTRLTVL.

The chain recombines TRBV7-2 with TRBJ1-5; D remains ambiguous. The germline V and J ends were trimmed by 5 bases and 0 bases, with 14 bases remaining between them. Germline CDR1 and CDR2: SGHTA and FQGNSA. The CDR3 loop spans 16 amino acids. The CDR3 DNA reads as TGTGCCAGCAGCCCCCGGTGGGAGAATAGCAATCAGCCCCAGCATTTT. This translates into CASSPRWENSNQPQHF.

The rearrangement joins TRBV5-4 to TRBJ2-7; 8 bases fit TRBD1. The V segment lost 4 bases and the J segment 5 bases; nucleotides outside the gene matches: 8. The CDR3 loop spans 14 amino acids. The germline V gene has CDR1 SGHNT and CDR2 YYREEE (reference sequence). The CDR3 DNA follows: TGTGCCAGCAGCCCCCGGACAGGGCAAAACGAGCAGTACTTC. Translating gives CASSPRTGQNEQYF.

This chain joins TRBV28 and TRBJ2-5; D ambiguous. The V and J ends lost 5 bases and 3 bases respectively, with 10 bases between them. The germline CDR1 and CDR2 sequences are MDHEN and SYDVKM. The CDR3 contains 13 residues. In nucleotides, the CDR3 is TGTGCCAGCAGTGACACCTTAGAAGAGACCCAGTACTTC. It encodes CASSDTLEETQYF.

The chain links TRBV5-4 to TRBJ2-6, with D maybe TRBD1 (7 bases). Germline-derived CDR1 and CDR2 are SGHNT and YYREEE (reference sequence). The CDR3 length is 15 residues. V was cut by 4 bases and J by 2 bases, with 10 bases left in between. CDR3 in DNA: TGTGCCAGCAGCCAGGGGGGCCCTGGGGCCAACGTCCTGACTTTC. Protein sequence: CASSQGGPGANVLTF.

Worth noting for this clone: The identical CDR3 is also encoded by other nucleotide sequences in the sample. V and J are TRBV20-1 and TRBJ2-7; no definite D call. V was clipped by 3 bases and J by 2 bases, with 5 bases between them. The CDR3 totals 11 residues. CDR1 is DFQATT, CDR2 SNEGSKA, per germline (reference sequence). The CDR3 loop is CSARDTYEQYF. The CDR3 nucleotides are TGCAGTGCTAGGGATACCTACGAGCAGTACTTC.

The genes are TRBV6-5 and TRBJ2-1, with D tentatively TRBD2 (5 bases). Trimming pared 6 bases from V and 8 bases from J, leaving 8 bases between. The CDR3 length is 11 residues. In germline, CDR1 is MNHEY, CDR2 SVGAGI. CDR3 amino acids: CASRRGYEQFF. The DNA for the CDR3 is TGTGCCAGCAGGCGAGGGTATGAGCAGTTCTTC.

This clone was counted a few times. The V call is TRBV11-2, the J call TRBJ2-7, with D perhaps matching TRBD1 (6 bases). V gave up 5 bases and J gave up 5 bases, with 13 bases separating them. Germline V CDR1 and CDR2: SGHAT, FQNNGV. The CDR3 has 13 amino acids. The CDR3 protein is CASSVWTVNEQYF. The CDR3 bases are TGTGCCAGCAGCGTATGGACAGTAAACGAGCAGTACTTC.

The chain is built from TRBV15 and TRBJ2-1; 8 bases are shared with TRBD2. The CDR3 has 16 amino acids. Unmatched junction bases numbered 4, after V lost 3 bases and J lost 0 bases. Germline-derived CDR1 and CDR2 are LNHNV and YYDKDF (reference sequence). The CDR3 DNA reads TGTGCCACCAGCAGTACTAGCGGTCGCTCCTACAATGAGCAGTTCTTC. Translated: CATSSTSGRSYNEQFF.

This rearrangement joins TRBV11-2 to TRBJ2-4, with D possibly being TRBD2 (5 bases). The germline V gene has CDR1 SGHAT and CDR2 FQNNGV. This CDR3 spans 13 amino acids. V was clipped by 5 bases and J by 6 bases, with 11 bases between them. CDR3 residues: CASSPGSRNIQYF. In DNA, the CDR3 is TGTGCCAGCAGCCCTGGGAGCAGAAACATTCAGTACTTC.

This chain uses TRBV7-2 with TRBJ2-2, with TRBD1 identical over 8 bases. The CDR3 runs 13 residues. The germline CDR1 and CDR2 sequences are SGHTA and FQGNSA. The J segment lost 5 bases and the V segment lost 6 bases, leaving 2 bases of the junction unmatched. CDR3 bases: TGTGCCAGCAGACGACAGGGGACCGGGGAGCTGTTTTTT. Protein: CASRRQGTGELFF.

This chain uses TRBV30 with TRBJ1-2; TRBD1 matches at 7 bases. Germline V gives CDR1 GTSNPN, CDR2 SVGIG (reference sequence). Losses at the gene ends were 4 bases for V and 6 bases for J; bases not matched to a gene: 20. This CDR3 is built from 17 residues. The CDR3 DNA reads as TGTGCCTGGATTCAGGGGGAGACAACGCTAAGAAGGAATGGCTACACCTTC. This sequence encodes CAWIQGETTLRRNGYTF.

V usage is TRBV12-5 and J usage is TRBJ1-1, with D possibly TRBD1 on 6 matching bases. V lost 2 bases to trimming and J lost 1 base, with 11 bases between them. The CDR3 has 15 residues. Germline CDR1 is LGHNT and CDR2 is FRNRAP. CDR3 sequence reads: CASGLSQGGNTEAFF. CDR3 coding DNA: TGTGCTAGTGGTTTGTCACAGGGTGGGAACACTGAAGCTTTCTTT.

This sequence joins TRBV4-3 and TRBJ2-7; D is unclear. Germline V gene lookup returns CDR1 LGHNA and CDR2 YSLEER. Trimming left V 4 bases short and J 3 bases short, with 16 bases between. CDR3 length: 15 amino acids. The CDR3 DNA sequence: TGCGCCAGCAGCCCCTATAATGGGGTAAACTACGAGCAGTACTTC. It translates to CASSPYNGVNYEQYF.

This chain uses TRBV7-2 with TRBJ1-3; D might be TRBD1 (6 bases). The length of the CDR3 is 15 residues. V dropped 5 bases and J dropped 4 bases, with 15 bases sitting between them. Germline V gene data show CDR1 as SGHTA and CDR2 as FQGNSA. The CDR3 DNA reads as TGTGCCAGCAGCCTCAACCAGGGGAAGGGAAACACCATATATTTT. Encoded protein: CASSLNQGKGNTIYF. The full variable domain, completed using reference TRBV7-2 and TRBJ1-3, is GAGVSQSPSNKVTEKGKDVELRCDPISGHTALYWYRQSLGQGLEFLIYFQGNSAPDKSGLPSDRFSAERTGGSVSTLTIQRTQQEDSAVYLCASSLNQGKGNTIYFGEGSWLTVV.

The CDR3 DNA reads as TGTGCCATCAGCGGATACGGACAAATCACTGAAGCTTTCTTT. It encodes CAISGYGQITEAFF. This chain connects TRBV10-3 to TRBJ1-1; maybe TRBD1 (5 bases). There are 14 residues in the CDR3. Trimming took 6 bases from V and 4 from J, leaving 15 bases between them. CDR1 is ENHRY, CDR2 SYGVKD, per germline.

CDR3 protein: CASSLDGGAGELFF. As DNA, the CDR3 is TGCGCCAGCAGCTTGGATGGGGGCGCCGGGGAGCTGTTTTTT. This rearrangement joins TRBV5-1 to TRBJ2-2; D is perhaps TRBD1 (6 bases). This CDR3 has 14 amino acids. Germline values: CDR1 SGHRS, CDR2 YFSETQ. Trimming removed 0 bases at V and 6 bases at J, with 9 bases between.

The V and J genes are TRBV19 and TRBJ2-1, with TRBD2 identical over 9 bases. CDR1 and CDR2 (germline): LNHDA, SQIVND (reference sequence). V was pared by 5 bases and J by 10 bases, with 3 bases of the junction left unmatched. This CDR3 comprises 12 residues. CDR3 nucleotides: TGTGCCAGTAGTGTGCTAGCGGGAGAGCAGTTCTTC. The encoded protein is CASSVLAGEQFF. The full variable domain, in which reference TRBV19 and TRBJ2-1 provide the parts outside the CDR3, is DGGITQSPKYLFRKEGQNVTLSCEQNLNHDAMYWYRQDPGQGLRLIYYSQIVNDFQKGDIAEGYSVSREKKESFPLTVTSAQKNPTAFYLCASSVLAGEQFFGPGTRLTVL.